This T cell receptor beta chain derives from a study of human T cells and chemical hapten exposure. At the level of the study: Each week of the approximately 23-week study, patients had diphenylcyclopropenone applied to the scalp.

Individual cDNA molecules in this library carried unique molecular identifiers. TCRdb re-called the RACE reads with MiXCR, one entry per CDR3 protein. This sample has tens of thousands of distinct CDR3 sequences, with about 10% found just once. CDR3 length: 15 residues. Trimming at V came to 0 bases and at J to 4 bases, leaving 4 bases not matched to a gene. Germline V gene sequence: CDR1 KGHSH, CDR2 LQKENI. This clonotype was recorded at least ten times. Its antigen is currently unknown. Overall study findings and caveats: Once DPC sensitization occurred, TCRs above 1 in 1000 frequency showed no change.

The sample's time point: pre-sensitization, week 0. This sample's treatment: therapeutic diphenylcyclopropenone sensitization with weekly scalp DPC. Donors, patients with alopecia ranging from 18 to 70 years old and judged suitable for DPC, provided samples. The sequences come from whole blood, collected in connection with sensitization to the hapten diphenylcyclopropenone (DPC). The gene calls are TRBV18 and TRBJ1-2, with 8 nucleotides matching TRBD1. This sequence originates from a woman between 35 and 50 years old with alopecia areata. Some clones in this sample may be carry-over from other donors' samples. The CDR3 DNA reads TGTGCCAGCTCACCACCCGGACAGGGTGGCTATGGCTACACCTTC. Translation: CASSPPGQGGYGYTF.